This T cell receptor beta chain derives from a study of cytomegalovirus exposure and HLA in healthy donors. PCR employed 60 Vbeta and 13 Jbeta primers. TCRdb's table, derived via immunoSEQ multiplex PCR, lists solely in-frame clones and lacks some. Among around 200,000 clones listed, around 75% were seen once. From germline, CDR1 is SQVTM and CDR2 ANQGSEA. The length of the CDR3 is 10 residues. V lost 6 bases to trimming and J lost 5 bases, with 8 bases between them. The sequence came from a man aged 40-55 years in good health and CMV-seropositive. The chain joins TRBV29-1 to TRBJ2-7; D is unresolved. Input material: PBMCs. This chain's CDR3 is CSVTENEQYF. CDR3 bases: TGCAGCGTAACGGAGAACGAGCAGTACTTC.